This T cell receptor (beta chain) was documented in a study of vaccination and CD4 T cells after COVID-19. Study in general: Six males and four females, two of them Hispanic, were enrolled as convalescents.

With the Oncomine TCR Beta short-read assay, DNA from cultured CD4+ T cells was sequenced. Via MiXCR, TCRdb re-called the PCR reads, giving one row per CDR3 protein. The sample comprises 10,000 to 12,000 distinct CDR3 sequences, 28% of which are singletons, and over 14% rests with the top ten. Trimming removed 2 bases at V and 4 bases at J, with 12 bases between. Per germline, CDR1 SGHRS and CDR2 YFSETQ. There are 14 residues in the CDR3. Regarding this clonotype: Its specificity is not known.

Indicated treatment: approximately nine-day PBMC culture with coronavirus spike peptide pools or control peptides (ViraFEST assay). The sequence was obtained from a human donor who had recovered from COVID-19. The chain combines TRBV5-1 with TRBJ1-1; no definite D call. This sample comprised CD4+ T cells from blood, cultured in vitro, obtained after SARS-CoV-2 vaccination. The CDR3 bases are TGCGCCAGCAGCTTCCTGGATTTGGGCACTGAAGCTTTCTTT. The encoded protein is CASSFLDLGTEAFF.